These 22 T cell receptor beta chains were all obtained from the same sample, sequenced in a study of blood T cell repertoires in COVID-19. The assay was immunoSEQ multiplex PCR, and TCRdb's table has in-frame clones only and misses some. The table records about 97,000 clones, 81% of them present only once. The sequenced sample consisted of peripheral blood. All receptors come from a man aged 55 to 70 with acute or convalescent COVID-19.

V gene TRBV4-3 combines with J gene TRBJ2-7; 11 nucleotides align to TRBD1. J gave up 3 bases and V 1 base, and 5 bases lay outside the gene matches. Germline CDR1 reads LGHNA; CDR2 reads YSLEER. The CDR3 length is 16 residues. This chain's CDR3 is CASSQGAGTGGYEQYF. As DNA, the CDR3 is TGCGCCAGCAGCCAAGGGGCCGGGACAGGGGGCTACGAGCAGTACTTC.

The chain uses TRBV6-2 or TRBV6-3 and TRBJ2-5; 8 bases line up with TRBD2. With V trimmed by 0 bases and J by 6 bases, 9 bases remained unmatched. The length of the CDR3 is 16 residues. Per germline, CDR1 MNHEY and CDR2 SVGEGT. CDR3 bases: TGTGCCAGCAGTTACTCCGAGCGGGAGCTTAGAAAGACCCAGTACTTC. It specifies CASSYSERELRKTQYF.

The chain combines TRBV4-3 with TRBJ1-4, with TRBD1 identical over 9 bases. Per the germline V gene, CDR1 is LGHNA and CDR2 is YSLEER. Germline trimming cut 0 bases from V and 7 bases from J; bases unmatched to any gene: 6. The CDR3 sequence is 16 residues long. The CDR3 sequence: CASSQDLGQGTEKLFF. In nucleotides, the CDR3 is TGCGCCAGCAGCCAAGATCTGGGACAGGGTACTGAAAAACTGTTTTTT.

The rearrangement links TRBV5-6 to TRBJ1-1, with a tentative D call TRBD1 (6 bases). Trimming left V 0 bases short and J 9 bases short, with 15 bases between. The CDR3 consists of 14 residues. The germline gives CDR1 SGHDT, CDR2 YYEEEE. The CDR3 sequence is CASSLDRVGSKAFF. Here the CDR3 DNA reads TGTGCCAGCAGCTTGGACAGGGTGGGATCGAAAGCTTTCTTT.

This clone was seen a single time. V gene TRBV7-9 combines with J gene TRBJ1-1, with D possibly TRBD1 on 5 matching bases. V was trimmed by 3 bases and J by 0 bases, leaving 11 bases between them. This CDR3 spans 15 amino acids. The germline V gene has CDR1 SEHNR and CDR2 FQNEAQ (reference sequence). CDR3 amino acids: CASSLTESMNTEAFF. The CDR3 region has the DNA TGTGCCAGCAGCTTGACAGAAAGTATGAACACTGAAGCTTTCTTT.

A few counts support this clone. This chain uses TRBV4-1 with TRBJ1-1, with a tentative D call TRBD1 (5 bases). The CDR3 has 17 amino acids. Germline V lookup: CDR1 MGHRA, CDR2 YSYEKL. V was clipped by 0 bases and J by 5 bases, with 19 bases between them. This CDR3 is CASSQDGYGREITEAFF. The CDR3 nucleotides read TGCGCCAGCAGCCAAGACGGGTATGGCAGGGAAATAACTGAAGCTTTCTTT.

This sequence joins TRBV5-4 and TRBJ2-4; D is perhaps TRBD1 (6 bases). V lost 3 bases to trimming and J lost 0 bases, with 13 bases between them. CDR3 length: 16 residues. Germline CDR1 is SGHNT and CDR2 is YYREEE (reference sequence). The CDR3 is CASSSDSPKAKNIQYF. The CDR3 DNA sequence: TGTGCCAGCAGCTCGGACAGCCCCAAAGCCAAAAACATTCAGTACTTC.

This clone was observed a handful of times. The V gene is TRBV6-1, the J gene TRBJ1-1; 9 bases are shared with TRBD1. CDR1 is MNHNS, CDR2 SASEGT, per germline. The CDR3 sequence is 17 residues long. V lost 4 bases, J lost 1 base, and 10 bases stayed unmatched. In nucleotides, the CDR3 is TGTGCCAGCAGTGGGTCCGGACAGGGGAAAAGGAACACTGAAGCTTTCTTT. It translates to CASSGSGQGKRNTEAFF.

This clone came up once. The chain has TRBV4-1 and TRBJ2-7, with TRBD1 as a possible D gene (6 bases). CDR1 and CDR2 (germline): MGHRA, YSYEKL. Trimming took off 1 base at V and 9 bases at J, with 13 bases between the two ends. The length of the CDR3 is 13 residues. CDR3 DNA sequence: TGCGCCAGCAGCCAAGCAGGGGTACCTGGGCAGTACTTC. The encoded protein is CASSQAGVPGQYF.

The chain couples TRBV7-2 to TRBJ1-1, with 7 positions matching TRBD1. The V gene end was trimmed by 2 bases and the J gene end by 1 base; junction bases not matched to a gene: 4. Germline V CDR1 and CDR2: SGHTA, FQGNSA. This CDR3 region has 15 residues. This chain's CDR3 is CASSLWGTENTEAFF. In DNA form, the CDR3 reads TGTGCCAGCAGCTTATGGGGGACAGAGAACACTGAAGCTTTCTTT. The full variable domain, its missing parts supplied by reference TRBV7-2 and TRBJ1-1, is GAGVSQSPSNKVTEKGKDVELRCDPISGHTALYWYRQSLGQGLEFLIYFQGNSAPDKSGLPSDRFSAERTGGSVSTLTIQRTQQEDSAVYLCASSLWGTENTEAFFGQGTRLTVV.

The chain employs TRBV3-1 (or the pseudogene TRBV3-2) and TRBJ2-7; D might be TRBD1 (5 bases). CDR1 LGHDT and CDR2 YNNKEL come from the germline V gene (reference sequence). The CDR3 extends over 13 amino acids. V gave up 0 bases and J gave up 3 bases, with 6 bases separating them. The CDR3, as DNA: TGTGCCAGCAGCCAAGATAGGGGCTACGAGCAGTACTTC. Its protein is CASSQDRGYEQYF.

This clone is medium-sized within its sample. The V and J genes are TRBV28 and TRBJ1-5, with a possible D match to TRBD1 (6 bases). The CDR3 covers 16 residues. Trimming stripped 4 bases from V and 0 bases from J, with 13 bases between. Germline lookup yields CDR1 MDHEN and CDR2 SYDVKM. CDR3 amino acids: CASSSRGTYSNQPQHF. The CDR3 bases are TGTGCCAGCAGTTCTAGGGGGACCTATAGCAATCAGCCCCAGCATTTT.

The chain has TRBV5-4 and TRBJ2-5, with a possible D match to TRBD2 (5 bases). CDR3 length equals 14 residues. Deletions cut 1 base from V and 5 bases from J, with 12 bases between. Germline V gene data show CDR1 as SGHNT and CDR2 as YYREEE (reference sequence). The CDR3 is CASSLSRDGETQYF. CDR3 DNA: TGTGCCAGCAGCTTGAGCCGGGATGGGGAGACCCAGTACTTC.

The chain is built from TRBV6-5 and TRBJ2-4; D not certain. V lost 4 bases and J 1 base, leaving 14 bases between the germline ends. The CDR3 runs to 16 residues. Germline values: CDR1 MNHEY, CDR2 SVGAGI. The CDR3 DNA is TGTGCCAGCAGTTCCCCGACTTTTGGGGCCAAAAACATTCAGTACTTC. This sequence encodes CASSSPTFGAKNIQYF.

The J gene is TRBJ1-4, the V gene TRBV5-1, with D hard to call. V was cut by 0 bases and J by 1 base, with 13 bases left in between. The CDR3 length is 17 residues. Germline V CDR1 and CDR2: SGHRS, YFSETQ. CDR3 region: CASSLDGLGRTNEKLFF. The CDR3 region has the DNA TGCGCCAGCAGCTTGGATGGACTCGGGAGAACTAATGAAAAACTGTTTTTT.

The V and J genes are TRBV28 and TRBJ1-2; D perhaps matches TRBD1 (5 bases). The CDR3 is made up of 14 amino acids. The germline CDR1 and CDR2 sequences are MDHEN and SYDVKM. Trimming left V 6 bases short and J 4 bases short, with 15 bases between. CDR3 sequence: CASRAGHGGYGYTF. CDR3 in DNA: TGTGCCAGCAGGGCAGGACACGGCGGCTATGGCTACACCTTC.

V usage is TRBV24-1 and J usage is TRBJ1-6, with D possibly TRBD1 on 5 matching bases. Germline V gene lookup returns CDR1 KGHDR and CDR2 SFDVKD. CDR3 length: 16 residues. V lost 4 bases to trimming and J lost 3 bases, with 12 bases between them. The CDR3 loop reads CATSDPTGDYNSPLHF. CDR3 bases: TGTGCCACCAGTGACCCTACAGGAGACTATAATTCACCCCTCCACTTT.

J is TRBJ2-1 and V is TRBV6-1; TRBD2 is a possible D gene (6 bases). The germline gives CDR1 MNHNS, CDR2 SASEGT. V was cut by 1 base and J by 6 bases, with 10 bases left in between. The CDR3 is 14 residues long. The CDR3 is CASSEVGGSNEQFF. CDR3 coding DNA: TGTGCCAGCAGTGAAGTGGGGGGAAGCAATGAGCAGTTCTTC.

The V call is TRBV7-3, the J call TRBJ2-1; 9 bases match TRBD2. Germline loops: CDR1 SGHTA, CDR2 FQGTGA. The trim removed 6 bases at V and 1 base at J, leaving 4 bases unmatched. The CDR3 totals 15 residues. The CDR3 DNA is TGTGCCAGCAGGTATAGCGGGAGTTCCTACAATGAGCAGTTCTTC. Its protein product is CASRYSGSSYNEQFF.

J is TRBJ2-3 and V is TRBV28; possible D gene TRBD2, 6 bases. The CDR3 contains 15 residues. V was cut by 4 bases and J by 3 bases, with 14 bases left in between. CDR1 is MDHEN and CDR2 is SYDVKM in the germline V gene. For the CDR3, the DNA is TGTGCCAGCAGTTCCAGACGGGAGCAGACAGATACGCAGTATTTT. Translating it yields CASSSRREQTDTQYF.

The rearrangement uses TRBV3-1 (or the pseudogene TRBV3-2) and TRBJ1-6, with TRBD1 matching over 7 bases. The CDR3 length is 13 residues. The trim removed 4 bases at V and 14 bases at J, leaving 8 bases unmatched. Germline V gene lookup returns CDR1 LGHDT and CDR2 YNNKEL (reference sequence). The CDR3 spells CASSPRQGRALHF. For the CDR3, the DNA is TGTGCCAGCAGCCCCCGACAGGGAAGGGCCCTCCACTTT.

This clone counts as medium-sized. The chain links TRBV7-2 to TRBJ2-7, with 9 nucleotides matching TRBD1. With V trimmed by 5 bases and J by 3 bases, 5 bases remained unmatched. This CDR3 spans 14 amino acids. Germline V gene lookup returns CDR1 SGHTA and CDR2 FQGNSA. The CDR3 region is CASSRRGQGYEQYF. The CDR3 DNA sequence: TGTGCCAGCAGCAGAAGGGGACAGGGCTACGAGCAGTACTTC.